What follows describes a single T cell receptor (beta chain). The germline V gene encodes CDR1 KGHSH and CDR2 LQKENI. Trimming removed 8 bases from V and 6 bases from J, with 11 bases in between. This CDR3 is built from 12 residues. This sample is part of a study of cytomegalovirus exposure and HLA in healthy donors. 13 Jbeta primers and 60 Vbeta primers were used for the PCR. The table came from immunoSEQ multiplex PCR; TCRdb's copy has only in-frame clones and leaves some out. The sample lists around 150,000 clones; roughly three quarters were seen once. The V and J genes are TRBV18 and TRBJ2-1, with D maybe TRBD1 (5 bases). The receptor was derived from a man aged 35 to 55 in good health and CMV-seronegative. Sequencing was performed on PBMCs. CDR3 sequence (DNA): TGTGCCAGCGCCGCGCAGGGCAATGAGCAGTTCTTC. Encoded protein: CASAAQGNEQFF.